This T cell receptor (beta chain) is from a study of graft-versus-host responses after intestinal transplantation. Study findings and constraints: Present in recipient marrow, GvH clones included some that appeared first in ileum or blood.

Points on this clone: The antigen is unknown.

This table comes from immunoSEQ multiplex PCR, and its TCRdb copy is limited to in-frame clones, with some not included. The sample shows about 12,000 clones, 65% to 85% of them seen only once. The TCR originated in a human patient who received an intestinal transplant, so some T cells may come from the graft donor. The starting material was PBMCs, obtained approximately 19 weeks after transplant.

The CDR3 DNA follows: TGTGCCAGCAGCAAATCTTTTGGTGAGCAGTTCTTC. Translating it yields CASSKSFGEQFF. The chain couples TRBV7-2 to TRBJ2-1; D gene unclear. The germline V gene has CDR1 SGHTA and CDR2 FQGNSA. Trimming took 5 bases from V and 9 from J, leaving 11 bases between them. This CDR3 has 12 amino acids.